This T cell receptor beta chain originates from a study of siplizumab effects on memory and regulatory T cells. TCRdb's copy holds only in-frame clones and misses some; the assay was immunoSEQ multiplex PCR. The sample records about 68,000 clones, roughly 93% being singletons. Germline CDR1 is SGHKS and CDR2 is YYEKEE (reference sequence). V shed 5 bases and J shed 7 bases, with 19 bases lying between them. This CDR3 is 14 amino acids long. This chain joins TRBV5-5 and TRBJ2-7; D call uncertain. This clonotype originated in a human donor in good health. Material: CD8+ T cells sorted from blood. The CDR3 reads CASRMGPLTSEQYF. The CDR3 nucleotides are TGTGCCAGCAGGATGGGCCCGCTAACGTCAGAGCAGTACTTC. Complete variable domain (other parts from reference TRBV5-5 and TRBJ2-7): DAGVTQSPTHLIKTRGQQVTLRCSPISGHKSVSWYQQVLGQGPQFIFQYYEKEERGRGNFPDRFSARQFPNYSSELNVNALLLGDSALYLCASRMGPLTSEQYFGPGTRLTVT.